The 19 T cell receptor beta chains reported below all come from one sample, sequenced in a study of radiotherapy plus CTLA-4 blockade in lung cancer. Libraries were prepared by immunoSEQ multiplex PCR; TCRdb keeps only in-frame clonotypes and omits some of them. The sample shows fewer than 40,000 clones, roughly three quarters of them seen only once. Material: peripheral blood, obtained from a patient treated with radiotherapy plus ipilimumab. The receptors derive from a human donor with non-small cell lung cancer that progressed on radiotherapy plus ipilimumab.

The V call is TRBV7-2, the J call TRBJ1-1; TRBD1 agrees at 7 bases. The V gene's germline CDR1 is SGHTA and CDR2 FQGNSA. J was trimmed by 9 bases and V by 2 bases; bases with no gene match: 9. The CDR3 consists of 14 residues. The CDR3 DNA reads as TGTGCCAGCAGCTTAACACAGGGGAAGGGGCAAGCTTTCTTT. Translation gives CASSLTQGKGQAFF.

V is TRBV10-3 and J is TRBJ2-7, with D possibly matching TRBD2 (6 bases). Germline loops: CDR1 ENHRY, CDR2 SYGVKD. The CDR3 contains 14 residues. Trimming pared 4 bases from V and 4 bases from J, leaving 14 bases between. This CDR3 reads CAISGTGTSYEQYF. The DNA for the CDR3 is TGTGCCATCAGTGGCACCGGGACTTCATACGAGCAGTACTTC.

The table lists this clone with a count of one. The V gene is TRBV14, the J gene TRBJ2-7; 8 bases line up with TRBD1. This CDR3 spans 13 amino acids. Germline V CDR1 and CDR2: SGHDN, FVKESK. With V trimmed by 4 bases and J by 7 bases, 6 bases remained unmatched. The CDR3, as DNA: TGTGCCAGCAGCCCGGGACAGGTCGGAGAGCAGTACTTC. Its translation: CASSPGQVGEQYF.

The genes are TRBV7-3 and TRBJ1-1; 7 positions match TRBD1. Germline values: CDR1 SGHTA, CDR2 FQGTGA. This CDR3 is 15 amino acids long. Trimming at V came to 5 bases and at J to 0 bases, leaving 6 bases not matched to a gene. The DNA of the CDR3 is TGTGCCAGCAGCCCGACACAGGGGTTGAACACTGAAGCTTTCTTT. It is translated as CASSPTQGLNTEAFF.

Regarding this clone: The junction departs from the called germline gene at one end, perhaps through a read error. The chain uses TRBV6-5 and TRBJ2-7; D is ambiguous. Per germline, CDR1 MNHEY and CDR2 SVGAGI. The CDR3 extends over 8 amino acids. The CDR3 DNA is TGTGCCAACCTGCGTGAGGCCTTC. Translated, it gives CANLREAF.

This clone was recorded once. The chain recombines TRBV28 with TRBJ2-3, with 9 bases fitting TRBD1. The trim removed 8 bases at V and 0 bases at J, leaving 0 bases unmatched. The CDR3 sequence is 13 residues long. Germline lookup yields CDR1 MDHEN and CDR2 SYDVKM. CDR3 sequence: CASGTGSTDTQYF. In DNA, the CDR3 is TGTGCCAGCGGGACAGGGAGCACAGATACGCAGTATTTT.

This chain connects TRBV5-5 to TRBJ1-4; D ambiguous. CDR3 size: 13 residues. CDR1 is SGHKS, CDR2 YYEKEE, per germline (reference sequence). Trimming stripped 4 bases from V and 3 bases from J, with 7 bases between. The CDR3 loop reads CASSPDSNEKLFF. The CDR3 nucleotides read TGTGCCAGCAGCCCGGACTCTAATGAAAAACTGTTTTTT. The variable domain in full, completed from reference TRBV5-5 and TRBJ1-4, reads DAGVTQSPTHLIKTRGQQVTLRCSPISGHKSVSWYQQVLGQGPQFIFQYYEKEERGRGNFPDRFSARQFPNYSSELNVNALLLGDSALYLCASSPDSNEKLFFGSGTQLSVL.

The chain carries TRBV2 and TRBJ1-4; 9 bases are shared with TRBD1. The J segment lost 8 bases and the V segment lost 5 bases, leaving 9 bases of the junction unmatched. The CDR3 is 15 amino acids. CDR1 and CDR2 (germline): SNHLY, FYNNEI. CDR3: CASSQTQGAGEKLFF. The CDR3 nucleotides read TGTGCCAGCAGTCAAACACAGGGGGCGGGCGAAAAACTGTTTTTT.

The chain joins TRBV5-4 to TRBJ2-7; TRBD2 might be the D (6 bases). Per the germline V gene, CDR1 is SGHNT and CDR2 is YYREEE (reference sequence). The CDR3 loop spans 14 amino acids. Between the trimmed V and J ends, which lost 1 base and 7 bases, there was a span of 15 bases. The CDR3 DNA is TGTGCCAGCAGCTTGTGGACCGCGAGCGGGGAGCAGTACTTC. Amino acid sequence: CASSLWTASGEQYF.

The V gene is TRBV5-1, the J gene TRBJ2-2; 7 bases are shared with TRBD2. V trimming: 0 bases; J trimming: 5 bases; junction bases outside the gene matches: 4. Looked up from germline, CDR1 is SGHRS and CDR2 is YFSETQ. CDR3 size: 15 residues. This CDR3 reads CASSLEASGTGELFF. In DNA form, the CDR3 reads TGCGCCAGCAGCTTGGAGGCTAGCGGAACCGGGGAGCTGTTTTTT. The variable domain in full, completed from reference TRBV5-1 and TRBJ2-2, reads KAGVTQTPRYLIKTRGQQVTLSCSPISGHRSVSWYQQTPGQGLQFLFEYFSETQRNKGNFPGRFSGRQFSNSRSEMNVSTLELGDSALYLCASSLEASGTGELFFGEGSRLTVL.

The V gene is TRBV6-1, the J gene TRBJ2-3; 12 bases are shared with TRBD2. V trimming: 8 bases; J trimming: 2 bases; junction bases outside the gene matches: 2. Germline CDR1 reads MNHNS; CDR2 reads SASEGT. This CDR3 comprises 14 residues. In nucleotides, the CDR3 is TGTGCCAGCCTAGCGGGGGGGCTCACAGATACGCAGTATTTT. It encodes CASLAGGLTDTQYF.

This clone was found a few times. The V gene is TRBV5-1, the J gene TRBJ2-1; D may be TRBD2 (7 bases). The germline gives CDR1 SGHRS, CDR2 YFSETQ. The CDR3 loop spans 15 amino acids. Trimming took 7 bases from V and 5 from J, leaving 19 bases between them. The CDR3 coding sequence is TGCGCCAGCCGGTGGGGAGGGGGGCCTAACAATGAGCAGTTCTTC. As protein: CASRWGGGPNNEQFF. The full variable domain, its missing parts supplied by reference TRBV5-1 and TRBJ2-1, is KAGVTQTPRYLIKTRGQQVTLSCSPISGHRSVSWYQQTPGQGLQFLFEYFSETQRNKGNFPGRFSGRQFSNSRSEMNVSTLELGDSALYLCASRWGGGPNNEQFFGPGTRLTVL.

The chain uses TRBV10-3 and TRBJ1-2, with 8 bases lining up with TRBD1. CDR3 length equals 15 residues. V was pared by 7 bases and J by 0 bases, with 7 bases of the junction left unmatched. CDR1 and CDR2 from the germline V gene are ENHRY and SYGVKD. In nucleotides, the CDR3 is TGTGCCATCACCTTTGGACAGGGAGCTAACTATGGCTACACCTTC. Encoded protein: CAITFGQGANYGYTF.

The V gene is TRBV9, the J gene TRBJ2-7, with 7 bases matching TRBD2. The CDR3 totals 15 residues. The germline V gene encodes CDR1 SGDLS and CDR2 YYNGEE. V lost 0 bases and J lost 4; bases outside the gene matches: 7. The CDR3 loop reads CASSVAGGGVYEQYF. The CDR3 DNA sequence: TGTGCCAGCAGCGTAGCGGGGGGAGGGGTATACGAGCAGTACTTC.

To note about this clone: One end of the junction does not line up with germline, which may come from a read error. CDR3 sequence: CASSVELAGGVDEQFF. The CDR3, as DNA: TGTGCCAGTAGTGTAGAACTAGCGGGGGGTGTCGATGAGCAGTTCTTC. V and J are TRBV19 and TRBJ2-1; 12 bases map to TRBD2. The CDR3 extends over 16 amino acids. In germline, CDR1 is LNHDA, CDR2 SQIVND (reference sequence).

This sequence joins TRBV1 and TRBJ1-6. TRBV1 is flagged as a pseudogene. CDR3 length: 18 residues. In nucleotides, the CDR3 is TGCACCAGCAGCCAAGATCCCGGGGGAGTATCCTATAATTCACCCCTCCACTTT. This encodes CTSSQDPGGVSYNSPLHF.

The chain is built from TRBV6-1 and TRBJ2-4, with a tentative D call TRBD2 (5 bases). The germline V and J ends were trimmed by 6 bases and 0 bases, with 12 bases remaining between them. The CDR3 runs to 15 residues. From germline, CDR1 is MNHNS and CDR2 SASEGT. The DNA of the CDR3 is TGTGCCAGCAGGTGGGAGCCTCTAGCCAAAAACATTCAGTACTTC. It translates to CASRWEPLAKNIQYF.

This clone was seen only a few times. V gene TRBV19 combines with J gene TRBJ2-5; TRBD2 is a possible D gene (5 bases). V was trimmed by 7 bases and J by 3 bases, leaving 21 bases between them. The CDR3 runs to 16 residues. Germline lookup yields CDR1 LNHDA and CDR2 SQIVND (reference sequence). DNA of the CDR3: TGTGCCAGTAAGGAGAGTAGCGCGAGAAAGAAAGAGACCCAGTACTTC. This gives the protein CASKESSARKKETQYF.

The chain links TRBV21-1 to TRBJ1-2; the table's D gene call, TRBD1, was not cross checked with the DNA. TRBV21-1 is annotated as a pseudogene. The CDR3 spans 14 residues. CDR3 sequence reads: CASSKGAGQDGYTF. The CDR3 DNA is TGTGCCAGCAGCAAAGGGGCCGGACAGGATGGCTACACCTTC.